The subject of this entry is one TCR beta chain. The data belong to a study of circulating CD8 cells and anti-PD-1 response in melanoma. At the level of the study: Complete or partial response defined responders; stable or progressive disease, non-responders.

Germline V gene lookup returns CDR1 SGDLS and CDR2 YYNGEE. This CDR3 is 14 amino acids long. V lost 2 bases and J lost 7, with 12 bases in between. From live CD3+CD8+TCRalphabeta+ cells, four PD-1 and/or TIGIT subsets were sorted. Each library started from about 15 ng of total RNA using the QIAseq Immune Repertoire TCR panel. TCRdb re-derived calls from the reads in MiXCR, one entry per CDR3 protein. Among 400 to 500 distinct CDR3 sequences listed, less than 20% were seen once. The material sequenced was CD8+ T cells from PBMCs, taken at baseline or after one month of anti-PD-1 therapy (not recorded which). The clonotype comes from a human donor with melanoma. The donor label of this sample is uncertain. Some clones in this sample may be carry-over from other donors' samples. The chain links TRBV9 to TRBJ2-2; D is perhaps TRBD2 (5 bases). CDR3 region: CASSVASGGGELFF. Written as DNA, the CDR3 is TGTGCCAGCAGCGTGGCCAGCGGTGGCGGGGAGCTGTTTTTT.